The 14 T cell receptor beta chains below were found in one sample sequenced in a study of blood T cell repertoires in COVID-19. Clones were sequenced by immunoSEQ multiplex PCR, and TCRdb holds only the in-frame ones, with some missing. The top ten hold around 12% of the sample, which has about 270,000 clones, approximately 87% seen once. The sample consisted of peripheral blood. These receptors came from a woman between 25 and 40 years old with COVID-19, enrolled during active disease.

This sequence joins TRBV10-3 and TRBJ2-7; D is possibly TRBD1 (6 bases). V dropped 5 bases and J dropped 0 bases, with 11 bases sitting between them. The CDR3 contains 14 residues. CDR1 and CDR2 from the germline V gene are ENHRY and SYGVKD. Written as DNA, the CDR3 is TGTGCCATCAGTCTGGGGGACACCTCCTACGAGCAGTACTTC. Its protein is CAISLGDTSYEQYF.

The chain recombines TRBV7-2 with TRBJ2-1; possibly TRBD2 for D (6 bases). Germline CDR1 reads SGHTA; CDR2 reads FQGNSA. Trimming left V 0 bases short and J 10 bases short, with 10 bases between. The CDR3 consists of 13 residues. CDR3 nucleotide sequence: TGTGCCAGCAGCTTAGCCCGGGCGGGGGAGCAGTTCTTC. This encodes CASSLARAGEQFF.

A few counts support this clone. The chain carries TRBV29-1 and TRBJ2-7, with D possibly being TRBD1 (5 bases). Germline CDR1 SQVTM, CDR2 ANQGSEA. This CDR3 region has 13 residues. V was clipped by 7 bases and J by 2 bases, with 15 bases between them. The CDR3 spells CSGRRPDTYEQYF. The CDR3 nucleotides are TGCAGCGGCCGGAGACCGGACACCTACGAGCAGTACTTC.

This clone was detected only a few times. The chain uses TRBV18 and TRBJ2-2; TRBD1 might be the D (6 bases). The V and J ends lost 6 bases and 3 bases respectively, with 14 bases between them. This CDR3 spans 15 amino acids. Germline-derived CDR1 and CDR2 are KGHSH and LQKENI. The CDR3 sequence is CASSLQGPDTGELFF. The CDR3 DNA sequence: TGTGCCAGCTCGCTACAGGGACCAGACACCGGGGAGCTGTTTTTT.

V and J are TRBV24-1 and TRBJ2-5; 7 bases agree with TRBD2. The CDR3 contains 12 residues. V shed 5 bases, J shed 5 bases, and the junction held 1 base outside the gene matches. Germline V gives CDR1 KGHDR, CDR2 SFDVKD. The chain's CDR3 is CATSAGGETQYF. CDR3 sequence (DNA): TGTGCCACCAGTGCCGGGGGGGAGACCCAGTACTTC.

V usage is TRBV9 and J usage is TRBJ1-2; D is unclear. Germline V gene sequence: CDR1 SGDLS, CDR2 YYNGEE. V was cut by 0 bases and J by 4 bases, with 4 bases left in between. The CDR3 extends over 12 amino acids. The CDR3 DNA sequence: TGTGCCAGCAGCGTAGCTCCCTATGGCTACACCTTC. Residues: CASSVAPYGYTF.

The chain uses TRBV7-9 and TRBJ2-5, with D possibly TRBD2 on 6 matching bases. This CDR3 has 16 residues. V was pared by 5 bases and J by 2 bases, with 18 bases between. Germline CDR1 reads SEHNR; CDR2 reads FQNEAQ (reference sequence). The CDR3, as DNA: TGTGCCAGCAGCCCCTTGGGGAGTAGCGGACAAGAGACCCAGTACTTC. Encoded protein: CASSPLGSSGQETQYF.

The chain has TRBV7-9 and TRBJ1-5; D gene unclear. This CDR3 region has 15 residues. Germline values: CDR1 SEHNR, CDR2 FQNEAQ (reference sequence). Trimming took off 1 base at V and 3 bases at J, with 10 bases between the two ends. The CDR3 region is CASSLGGGNNQPQHF. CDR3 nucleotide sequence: TGTGCCAGCAGCTTAGGAGGAGGGAACAATCAGCCCCAGCATTTT. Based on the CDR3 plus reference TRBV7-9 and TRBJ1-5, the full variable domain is DTGVSQNPRHKITKRGQNVTFRCDPISEHNRLYWYRQTLGQGPEFLTYFQNEAQLEKSRLLSDRFSAERPKGSFSTLEIQRTEQGDSAMYLCASSLGGGNNQPQHFGDGTRLSIL.

The CDR3 here is CASSLGSPGEEQYF. The CDR3 DNA reads as TGCGCCAGCAGCTTGGGATCACCGGGGGAAGAGCAGTACTTC. The chain couples TRBV5-1 to TRBJ2-7; D perhaps matches TRBD2 (6 bases). The germline V gene encodes CDR1 SGHRS and CDR2 YFSETQ. V gave up 0 bases and J gave up 7 bases, with 14 bases separating them. The CDR3 consists of 14 residues.

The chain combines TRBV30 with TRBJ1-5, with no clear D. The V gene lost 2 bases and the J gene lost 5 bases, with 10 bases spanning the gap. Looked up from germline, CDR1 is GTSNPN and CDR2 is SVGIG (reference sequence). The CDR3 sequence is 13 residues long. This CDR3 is CAWSTSFHQPQHF. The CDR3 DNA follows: TGTGCCTGGAGTACGAGTTTCCATCAGCCCCAGCATTTT.

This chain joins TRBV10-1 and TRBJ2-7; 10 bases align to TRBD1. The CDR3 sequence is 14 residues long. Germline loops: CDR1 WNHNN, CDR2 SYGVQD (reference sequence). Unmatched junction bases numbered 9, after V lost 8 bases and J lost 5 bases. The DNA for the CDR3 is TGCGCCAGCGAAGAGGGGACAGGGGTTGACGAGCAGTACTTC. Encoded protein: CASEEGTGVDEQYF.

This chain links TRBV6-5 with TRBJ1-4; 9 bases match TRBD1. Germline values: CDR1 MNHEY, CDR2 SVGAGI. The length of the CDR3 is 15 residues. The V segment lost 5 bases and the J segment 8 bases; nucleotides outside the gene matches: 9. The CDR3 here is CASSPPGTGNEKLFF. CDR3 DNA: TGTGCCAGCAGTCCGCCCGGGACAGGGAACGAAAAACTGTTTTTT.

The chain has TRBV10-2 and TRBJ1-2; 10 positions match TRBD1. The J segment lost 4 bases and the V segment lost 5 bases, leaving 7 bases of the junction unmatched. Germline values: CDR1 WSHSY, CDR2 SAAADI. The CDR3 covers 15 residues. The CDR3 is CASSPRQGAIYGYTF. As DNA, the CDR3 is TGCGCCAGCAGTCCTAGACAGGGGGCTATCTATGGCTACACCTTC.

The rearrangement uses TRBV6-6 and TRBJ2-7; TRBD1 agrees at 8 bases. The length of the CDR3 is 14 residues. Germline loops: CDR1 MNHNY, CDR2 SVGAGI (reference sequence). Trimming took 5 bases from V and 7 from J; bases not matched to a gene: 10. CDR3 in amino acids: CASSPTPGGREQYF. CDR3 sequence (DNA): TGTGCCAGCAGTCCCACCCCAGGGGGCAGGGAGCAGTACTTC.